Presented here are 10 T cell receptor beta chains from one specimen sequenced in a study of T cell responses to AZD1222 COVID-19 vaccine. Data came from immunoSEQ multiplex PCR; TCRdb stores just in-frame clones and leaves some out. The sample lists 150,000 to 200,000 clones, about 90% seen once, with roughly 6.2% in the top ten. The material sequenced was peripheral blood, taken 28 days after the second AZD1222 dose. These receptor sequences come from an adult who received the AZD1222 COVID-19 vaccine.

The rearrangement uses TRBV7-3 and TRBJ2-2, with D unclear. V lost 0 bases to trimming and J lost 5 bases, with 4 bases between them. CDR1 and CDR2 from the germline V gene are SGHTA and FQGTGA. This CDR3 region has 13 residues. CDR3 bases: TGTGCCAGCAGCTTAACTGGTACCGGGGAGCTGTTTTTT. It yields the protein CASSLTGTGELFF.

The V call is TRBV13, the J call TRBJ2-2; no firm D call. Germline CDR1 and CDR2: PRHDT and FYEKMQ (reference sequence). CDR3 length: 13 residues. Trimming cost V 6 bases and J 0 bases, with 5 bases left between them. The CDR3 spells CASSPANTGELFF. The CDR3 bases are TGTGCCAGCAGTCCAGCGAACACCGGGGAGCTGTTTTTT.

The chain joins TRBV28 to TRBJ2-1, with TRBD1 as a possible D gene (6 bases). Germline V gives CDR1 MDHEN, CDR2 SYDVKM. V shed 6 bases and J shed 8 bases, with 17 bases lying between them. The CDR3 runs 14 residues. The CDR3: CASSLRTERDEQFF. Here the CDR3 DNA reads TGTGCCAGCAGCCTGCGGACAGAGAGGGATGAGCAGTTCTTC.

This clone was seen only a few times. The chain recombines TRBV7-9 with TRBJ2-5; D ambiguous. CDR1 is SEHNR and CDR2 is FQNEAQ in the germline V gene (reference sequence). CDR3 length: 13 amino acids. Deletions cut 1 base from V and 4 bases from J, with 7 bases between. Written as DNA, the CDR3 is TGTGCCAGCAGCTTAGATCCCCCAGAGACCCAGTACTTC. Translating it yields CASSLDPPETQYF.

The rearrangement links TRBV7-2 to TRBJ2-2, with TRBD1 matching 8 bases. This CDR3 has 14 residues. Germline CDR1 is SGHTA and CDR2 is FQGNSA. Trimming took 5 bases from V and 3 from J; bases not matched to a gene: 2. The CDR3 DNA reads TGTGCCAGCAGCCAGACAGGGGACACCGGGGAGCTGTTTTTT. This gives the protein CASSQTGDTGELFF. Using reference TRBV7-2 and TRBJ2-2 for the parts outside the CDR3, the full variable domain is GAGVSQSPSNKVTEKGKDVELRCDPISGHTALYWYRQSLGQGLEFLIYFQGNSAPDKSGLPSDRFSAERTGGSVSTLTIQRTQQEDSAVYLCASSQTGDTGELFFGEGSRLTVL.

The chain links TRBV5-1 to TRBJ1-2; 7 nucleotides line up with TRBD1. The germline V gene has CDR1 SGHRS and CDR2 YFSETQ. The CDR3 sequence is 15 residues long. Trimming removed 4 bases from V and 2 bases from J; junction bases left unmatched: 8. The CDR3 bases are TGCGCCAGCAGCCTCGGACAGGAACCCAACTATGGCTACACCTTC. It is translated as CASSLGQEPNYGYTF. Looking up the rest from reference TRBV5-1 and TRBJ1-2 gives the full variable domain: KAGVTQTPRYLIKTRGQQVTLSCSPISGHRSVSWYQQTPGQGLQFLFEYFSETQRNKGNFPGRFSGRQFSNSRSEMNVSTLELGDSALYLCASSLGQEPNYGYTFGSGTRLTVV.

This chain uses TRBV28 with TRBJ2-5; TRBD1 aligns across 8 bases. V gave up 6 bases and J gave up 4 bases; unmatched junction bases: 7. This CDR3 is built from 14 residues. Looked up from germline, CDR1 is MDHEN and CDR2 is SYDVKM. The CDR3 DNA sequence: TGTGCCAGCAGCCGACAGGGGATGGTAGAGACCCAGTACTTC. It yields the protein CASSRQGMVETQYF.

The chain uses TRBV5-1 and TRBJ1-4; maybe TRBD1 (6 bases). The CDR3 has 15 residues. Deletions cut 0 bases from V and 7 bases from J, with 13 bases between. Germline CDR1 SGHRS, CDR2 YFSETQ. CDR3 coding DNA: TGCGCCAGCAGCTTGGTACAGGGTTCTCGTGAAAAACTGTTTTTT. Translation gives CASSLVQGSREKLFF.

V is TRBV27 and J is TRBJ2-3, with D maybe TRBD1 (6 bases). Per germline, CDR1 MNHEY and CDR2 SMNVEV (reference sequence). The CDR3 length is 15 residues. The V end lost 7 bases, the J end lost 3 bases, and 17 bases lay between the germline ends. The CDR3 nucleotides read TGTGCCAGCAACCCCGGCACAGGGCTGACAGATACGCAGTATTTT. Amino acids: CASNPGTGLTDTQYF.

The rearrangement joins TRBV7-2 to TRBJ2-1; the match to TRBD1 covers 8 bases. Germline V gene sequence: CDR1 SGHTA, CDR2 FQGNSA. V gave up 3 bases and J gave up 5 bases; unmatched junction bases: 6. The CDR3 is 15 residues long. The CDR3 sequence: CASSLGQGAHNEQFF. The CDR3, as DNA: TGTGCCAGCAGCTTGGGGCAGGGGGCTCACAATGAGCAGTTCTTC.